These T cell receptor beta chains were read from a single sample in a study of neurological immune-mediated disorders. TCRdb ran MiXCR on the 5' RACE reads and lists one entry per CDR3 protein. The data contain tens of thousands of distinct CDR3 sequences, 2% to 3% of them singletons. Sequences were obtained from PBMCs. All receptors derive from a man aged 50-59 years with multiple sclerosis. The CDR3 runs from the conserved cysteine through the conserved F or W. The D gene is left open where the match is weak. The size of a clone is reported for some rows only, either as once, few or many, or as a class for expanded clones.

many,TRBJ2-3,.,TRBV5-1,TGCGCCAGCAGCTTGGAGTCGGATACGCAGTATTTT,CASSLESDTQYF
many,TRBJ1-4,TRBD1,TRBV27,TGTGCCAGCAGTTGGACAGGGGGGGGTAATGAAAAACTGTTTTTT,CASSWTGGGNEKLFF
many,TRBJ2-3,.,TRBV5-1,TGCGCCAGCAGCAAGACCGGGCTCCCAGATACGCAGTATTTT,CASSKTGLPDTQYF
many,TRBJ1-1,.,TRBV5-1,TGCGCCAGCAGCTTGGCGCCGGTGAACACTGAAGCTTTCTTT,CASSLAPVNTEAFF
many,TRBJ2-7,.,TRBV27,TGTGCCACCCGCGGGCTCATGATTTACGAGCAGTACTTC,CATRGLMIYEQYF
.,TRBJ1-5,.,TRBV29-1,TGCAGCGTTTCCAACAGGGCAGGCCAGCCCCAGCATTTT,CSVSNRAGQPQHF
many,TRBJ2-1,TRBD2,TRBV7-2,TGTGCCAGCAGCTTAGGGACTAGCGGGGCTTGGAATGAGCAGTTCTTC,CASSLGTSGAWNEQFF
many,TRBJ1-5,.,TRBV7-9,TGTGCCAGCAGCTCGGGGGATCAGCCCCAGCATTTT,CASSSGDQPQHF
many,TRBJ2-1,.,TRBV20-1,TGCAGTGCTAGAGATTTTGGATTAACTTACAATGAGCAGTTCTTC,CSARDFGLTYNEQFF
many,TRBJ2-3,.,TRBV28,TGTGCCAGCAGTTTATGGGGGCCAGATACGCAGTATTTT,CASSLWGPDTQYF
many,TRBJ2-1,.,TRBV7-2,TGTGCCAGCAGCTCCTGGGGTGGGGGCTCCTACAATGAGCAGTTCTTC,CASSSWGGGSYNEQFF
many,TRBJ2-5,.,TRBV10-3,TGTGCCATCAGCCCCACCCCGACGGGGCAGGGCGAGACCCAGTACTTC,CAISPTPTGQGETQYF
many,TRBJ2-7,.,TRBV5-6,TGTGCCAGCAGCTTGGATCCCGGGACCTACGAGCAGTACTTC,CASSLDPGTYEQYF
many,TRBJ2-7,.,TRBV11-1,TGTGCCAGCAGCTTTGGGACCTCCGTCGGCTACGAGCAGTACTTC,CASSFGTSVGYEQYF
many,TRBJ2-3,.,TRBV29-1,TGCAGCGCTTGGAGGCCCGGACCAGATACGCAGTATTTT,CSAWRPGPDTQYF
many,TRBJ1-1,.,TRBV5-1,TGCGCCAGCAGCTTCTGGCAGGACGACACTGAAGCTTTCTTT,CASSFWQDDTEAFF
many,TRBJ1-2,.,TRBV9,TGTGCCAGCAGCACGACGGGGGGCGACTATGGCTACACCTTC,CASSTTGGDYGYTF
many,TRBJ1-4,TRBD1,TRBV20-1,TGCAGTGCTATGACCGGACAGGGGGTTGAAAAACTGTTTTTT,CSAMTGQGVEKLFF
many,TRBJ2-5,.,TRBV5-1,TGCGCCAGCAGCCGCCGGGCTGGAGGTGGAGAGACCCAGTACTTC,CASSRRAGGGETQYF
many,TRBJ2-3,.,TRBV5-1,TGCGCCAGCAGCCGCGACTCCTTCGAAGGTACGCAGTATTTT,CASSRDSFEGTQYF
many,TRBJ2-1,TRBD2,TRBV5-1,TGCGCCAGCAGTCCTACTAGCGGGGGCCCCTACAATGAGCAGTTCTTC,CASSPTSGGPYNEQFF
many,TRBJ2-7,TRBD2,TRBV20-1,TGCAGTGCTACCTCCTTAGCGGGACACACTTACGAGCAGTACTTC,CSATSLAGHTYEQYF
many,TRBJ1-1,.,TRBV20-1,TGCAGTGCTAGAGTAGTAGGAATTACTGAAGCTTTCTTT,CSARVVGITEAFF
.,TRBJ1-5,.,TRBV3-1,TGTGCCAGCAGCCAAGATGCCAGGTCGGGGCAGCCCCAGAATTTT,CASSQDARSGQPQNF
many,TRBJ2-1,TRBD2,TRBV5-1,TGCGCCAGCAGCTTGGTAGCGGGGGGGCTCAATGAGCAGTTCTTC,CASSLVAGGLNEQFF
many,TRBJ1-1,.,TRBV7-8,TGTGCCAGCAGCTTATTTTCAGGGTATAGGAACACTGAAGCTTTCTTT,CASSLFSGYRNTEAFF
many,TRBJ2-5,.,TRBV7-2,TGTGCCAGCAGCTTGCGGAGTAGCCTAGAGACCCAGTACTTC,CASSLRSSLETQYF
many,TRBJ2-1,TRBD2,TRBV7-2,TGTGCCAGCAGCTTTACTAGCGGGGCGAACACGGACAATGAGCAGTTCTTC,CASSFTSGANTDNEQFF
many,TRBJ1-5,TRBD1,TRBV12-3/TRBV12-4,TGTGCCAGCAGTCCTACAGGGGGCGGGCAGCCCCAGCATTTT,CASSPTGGGQPQHF
many,TRBJ2-3,.,TRBV11-2,TGTGCCAGCAGTGGGCCGGGGTTTACGCAGTATTTT,CASSGPGFTQYF
many,TRBJ2-5,TRBD2,TRBV2,TGTGCCAGCAGTGAAAATGGACTAGCGGGGGAGACCCAGTACTTC,CASSENGLAGETQYF
many,TRBJ2-1,TRBD2,TRBV7-6,TGTGCCAGCAGCTCTCGACTAGCGACTAGCTCCTACAATGAGCAGTTCTTC,CASSSRLATSSYNEQFF
many,TRBJ2-3,.,TRBV5-1,TGCGCCAGCAGCTCCGGGCTTAGCACAGATACGCAGTATTTT,CASSSGLSTDTQYF
many,TRBJ2-1,TRBD2,TRBV2,TGTGCCAGTAAGGGACTAGCGGCTTACAATGAGCAGTTCTTC,CASKGLAAYNEQFF
many,TRBJ1-1,.,TRBV4-1,TGCGCCAGCAGCGACCCACAGGGAGGGTACACTGAAGCTTTCTTT,CASSDPQGGYTEAFF